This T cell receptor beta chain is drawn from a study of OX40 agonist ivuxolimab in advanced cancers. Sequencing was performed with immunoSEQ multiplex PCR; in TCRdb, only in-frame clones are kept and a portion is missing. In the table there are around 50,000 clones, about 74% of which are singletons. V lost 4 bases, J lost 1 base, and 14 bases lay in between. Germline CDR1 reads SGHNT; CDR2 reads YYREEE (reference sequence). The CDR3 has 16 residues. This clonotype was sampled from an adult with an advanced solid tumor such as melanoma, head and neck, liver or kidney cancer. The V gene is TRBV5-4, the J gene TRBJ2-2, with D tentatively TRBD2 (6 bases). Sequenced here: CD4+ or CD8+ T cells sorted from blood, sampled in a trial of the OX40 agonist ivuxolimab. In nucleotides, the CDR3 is TGTGCCAGCAGCCCCGGGGGAAGCGGGAACACCGGGGAGCTGTTTTTT. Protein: CASSPGGSGNTGELFF.